The 7 T cell receptor beta chains listed next were all sequenced from one sample in a study of human T cells and chemical hapten exposure. Time point: pre-sensitization, week 0. Described treatment: therapeutic diphenylcyclopropenone sensitization with weekly scalp DPC. TCRdb reprocessed the RACE reads with MiXCR, giving one entry per CDR3 protein. This sample has roughly 88,000 distinct CDR3 sequences; 9.6% occur once, and the top ten carry around 3.6%. Sequencing was performed on whole blood, taken in connection with sensitization to the hapten diphenylcyclopropenone (DPC). The receptors were sampled from a woman aged 40 to 50 with alopecia areata. Some clones in this sample may be carry-over from other donors' samples.

This chain uses TRBV2 with TRBJ2-7; perhaps TRBD1 as D (6 bases). This CDR3 is 13 amino acids long. Looked up from germline, CDR1 is SNHLY and CDR2 is FYNNEI. Trimming stripped 4 bases from V and 1 base from J, with 8 bases between. The CDR3 reads CASSGDTSYEQYF. CDR3 in DNA: TGTGCCAGCAGTGGGGACACATCCTACGAGCAGTACTTC. The whole variable domain, remainder taken from reference TRBV2 and TRBJ2-7, is EPEVTQTPSHQVTQMGQEVILRCVPISNHLYFYWYRQILGQKVEFLVSFYNNEISEKSEIFDDQFSVERPDGSNFTLKIRSTKLEDSAMYFCASSGDTSYEQYFGPGTRLTVT.

This clonotype was seen ten or more times. This chain uses TRBV12-3 or TRBV12-4 with TRBJ2-3; D unresolved. There are 14 residues in the CDR3. Trimming took 1 base from V and 6 from J, leaving 11 bases between them. CDR3 bases: TGTGCCAGCAGTTTAGGGCCCGCCACCGATACGCAGTATTTT. Its translation: CASSLGPATDTQYF.

This clonotype was picked up many times. The rearrangement joins TRBV6-2 or TRBV6-3 to TRBJ2-3; 9 bases fit TRBD2. V shed 2 bases, J shed 5 bases, and the junction held 8 bases outside the gene matches. The CDR3 has 16 residues. Germline lookup yields CDR1 MNHEY and CDR2 SVGEGT. For the CDR3, the DNA is TGTGCCAGCAGTTACGTACGCGGGGGGGCAAGAGATACGCAGTATTTT. Protein: CASSYVRGGARDTQYF.

The table lists this clonotype with many counts. This chain links TRBV4-3 with TRBJ1-3, with D tentatively TRBD1 (6 bases). CDR3 length: 16 residues. The V end was cut by 0 bases, the J end by 7 bases, with 16 bases between. CDR1 is LGHNA and CDR2 is YSLEER in the germline V gene. CDR3 nucleotides: TGCGCCAGCAGCCAAGATCGAGCGATTACAGGGAACACCATATATTTT. Amino acids: CASSQDRAITGNTIYF.

Many counts were recorded for this clonotype. A read error may produce the germline difference seen at one junction end. Here the CDR3 reads CASSLGGSYEQYF. CDR3 sequence (DNA): TGCGCCAGCAGCTTGGGGGGTAGCTACGAGCAGTACTTC. The chain couples TRBV11-3 to TRBJ2-7; the D gene is possibly TRBD2 (6 bases). The CDR3 has 13 residues. Germline CDR1 SGHNT, CDR2 YENEEA.

In this sample, this clonotype turned up a few times. The CDR3 reads CASSQDRLNDEQFF. CDR3 coding DNA: TGCGCCAGCAGCCAAGATCGCCTCAATGACGAGCAGTTCTTC. The chain has TRBV4-3 and TRBJ2-1; D is ambiguous. V was pared by 0 bases and J by 10 bases, with 13 bases between. The CDR3 extends over 14 amino acids. The V gene's germline CDR1 is LGHNA and CDR2 YSLEER.

This clonotype was recorded many times. The chain combines TRBV11-2 with TRBJ2-3; TRBD2 matches 15 bases. V dropped 5 bases and J dropped 0; count of bases not matched to a gene: 6. The CDR3 length is 18 residues. Per the germline V gene, CDR1 is SGHAT and CDR2 is FQNNGV. In DNA form, the CDR3 reads TGTGCCAGCAGCGCGGGACTAGCGGGGGGTTTCAGCACAGATACGCAGTATTTT. The encoded protein is CASSAGLAGGFSTDTQYF.